This record covers a single T cell receptor beta chain. The antigen is not known. This sample is part of a study of cytomegalovirus exposure and HLA in healthy donors. Findings and limits, study-wide: The productive fraction for most TCR beta V segments was about 90% or about 30% in an earlier analysis.

The germline CDR1 and CDR2 sequences are SGHAT and FQNNGV. This CDR3 is built from 14 residues. Trimming cost V 7 bases and J 7 bases, with 16 bases left between them. Use of 60 Vbeta and 13 Jbeta primers characterized the PCR. This table comes from immunoSEQ multiplex PCR, and its TCRdb copy is limited to in-frame clones, with some not included. The sample shows over 100,000 clones, 8% to 9.5% of them seen only once. The sequence came from a man between 35 and 55 years old in good health and CMV-seronegative. The J gene is TRBJ1-4, the V gene TRBV11-2; tentative D call: TRBD1 (6 bases). What was sequenced was PBMCs. The CDR3: CASTQGGLGEKLFF. CDR3 coding DNA: TGTGCCAGCACCCAAGGGGGTTTGGGTGAAAAACTGTTTTTT.